One T cell receptor (beta chain) is described in this entry. What it binds is not known. Other DNA sequences in this specimen translate into the identical CDR3. This entry belongs to a study of shared clonotypes between healthy human individuals. General study findings and limits: Memory subsets generally showed smaller estimated richness than naive subsets did.

The CDR3 sequence is 14 residues long. Trimming removed 3 bases from V and 0 bases from J, with 9 bases in between. The germline CDR1 and CDR2 sequences are MNHEY and SMNVEV (reference sequence). Assay execution took place at the deep level. Sequencing was performed with immunoSEQ multiplex PCR; in TCRdb, only in-frame clones are kept and a portion is missing. The data show a few million clones, 93% seen once. Terminally differentiated effector memory CD45RA+ cells were left out of the naive CD8 fraction, which was CD45RO-negative and positively selected for CCR7. Free of recent acute infections or vaccinations, the donors were healthy HIV-negative adults.

Sequences were obtained from naive CD8+ T cells from PBMCs. The chain combines TRBV27 with TRBJ2-7; weak D call: TRBD1 (6 bases). The sequence was obtained from a man aged 18-30 years in good health. Some clones in this sample may be carry-over from other donors' samples. CDR3 in DNA: TGTGCCAGCAGTTTCCAGGGGTCCTCCTACGAGCAGTACTTC. Its protein is CASSFQGSSYEQYF.